The clone carrying this TCR beta chain occurred a few times. Its antigen is still unknown. These data come from a study of T cell repertoires in cytomegalovirus infection. Study background: Indications of both CMV infection and matching HLA type were provided by public TCR beta signatures.

TCRdb passed the reads through MiXCR, listing each CDR3 protein once. The table has about 160,000 distinct CDR3 sequences, under 20% seen once; the top ten hold 18%. Findings of the study overall: The ex vivo response was dominated by HLA-C-restricted CMV-specific TCR beta clonotypes.

This clonotype was sampled from a human donor in good health (CMV status not recorded). Some clones in this sample may be carry-over from other donors' samples. Sequencing was done on a sample of CD8+ T cells from PBMCs.

The CDR3 loop reads CASSSPNRGPFGDTEAFF. CDR3 DNA: TGTGCCAGCAGCTCCCCTAACAGGGGCCCTTTTGGTGATACTGAAGCTTTCTTT. The chain uses TRBV7-9 and TRBJ1-1; TRBD1 matches 7 bases. CDR1 SEHNR and CDR2 FQNEAQ come from the germline V gene (reference sequence). The ends lost 4 bases at V and 5 bases at J; junction bases unmatched: 19. This CDR3 comprises 18 residues.